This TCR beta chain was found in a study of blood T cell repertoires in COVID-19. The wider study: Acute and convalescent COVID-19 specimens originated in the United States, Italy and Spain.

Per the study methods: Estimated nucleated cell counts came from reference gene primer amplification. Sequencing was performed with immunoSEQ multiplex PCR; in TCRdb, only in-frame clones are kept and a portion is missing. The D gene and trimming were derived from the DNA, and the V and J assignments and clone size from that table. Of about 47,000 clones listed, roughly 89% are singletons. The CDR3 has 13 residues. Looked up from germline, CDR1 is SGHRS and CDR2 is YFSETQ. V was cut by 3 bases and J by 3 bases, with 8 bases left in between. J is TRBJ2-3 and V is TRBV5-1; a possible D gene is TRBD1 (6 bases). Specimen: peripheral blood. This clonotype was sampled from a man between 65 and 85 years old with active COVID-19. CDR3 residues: CASSSGQTDTQYF. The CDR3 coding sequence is TGCGCCAGCAGCTCCGGACAGACAGATACGCAGTATTTT.